This T cell receptor beta chain was observed in a study of blood T cells in healthy people across ages. Study-wide results and limits: Compared with aged donors, long-lived donors showed fewer expanded clones, suggesting selection.

The authors ran a second PCR of about 6 to 11 cycles using a sample-barcoded 5' primer and a J-beta primer mix. TCRdb re-called the 5' RACE reads through MiXCR, storing one row per CDR3 protein. The profile shows approximately 1.5 million distinct CDR3 sequences, 35% to 45% of them singletons. CDR3 length equals 14 residues. Trimming cost V 2 bases and J 6 bases; bases outside gene matches: 5. Germline lookup yields CDR1 GTSNPN and CDR2 SVGIG (reference sequence). About this clonotype itself: The antigen remains unidentified.

This sequence originates from a woman under 30 in good health. This chain uses TRBV30 with TRBJ2-2; 8 bases map to TRBD1. The specimen was blood. The DNA for the CDR3 is TGTGCCTGGAGTTCAGGGGGCGCATCCGGGGAGCTGTTTTTT. Translation: CAWSSGGASGELFF. The full variable domain, with the rest looked up from reference TRBV30 and TRBJ2-2, is SQTIHQWPATLVQPVGSPLSLECTVEGTSNPNLYWYRQAAGRGLQLLFYSVGIGQISSEVPQNLSASRPQDRQFILSSKKLLLSDSGFYLCAWSSGGASGELFFGEGSRLTVL.